Listed below are T cell receptor beta chains from one sample, sequenced in a study of T cell changes during pregnancy in multiple sclerosis. The method was immunoSEQ multiplex PCR; TCRdb's version includes in-frame clones alone and lacks a portion of them. The data show tens of thousands of clones, with 80% to 90% seen just once and around 8% held by the top ten. The source material was CD8+ T cells from peripheral blood mononuclear cells, sampled before pregnancy. Receptors originate from a female donor with multiple sclerosis, enrolled in a pregnancy study. The CDR3 runs from the conserved cysteine through the conserved F or W. The D gene is left open where the match is weak. Not every row has a clone size; where given, it reads once, few, many or a size class.

>TRBJ2-5|15|TRBV6-5|.|TRBD2
TGTGCCAGCACCGGACTAGCGGGCAGCCGGGAGACCCAGTACTTC
CASTGLAGSRETQYF
>TRBJ1-3|16|TRBV4-3|.|.
TGCGCCAGCAGCCAAGATCTGTTGGGCGGGATGGACACCATATATTTT
CASSQDLLGGMDTIYF
>TRBJ2-1|16|TRBV4-1|.|TRBD2
TGCGCCAGCAGCCAATTTAGCGGGGTAGCCTACAATGAGCAGTTCTTC
CASSQFSGVAYNEQFF
>TRBJ1-4|15|TRBV7-9|.|TRBD1
TGTGCCAGCAGCTTAGCGGGACAGTATAATGAAAAACTGTTTTTT
CASSLAGQYNEKLFF
>TRBJ1-4|15|TRBV5-6|.|.
TGTGCCAGCAGCTTGGCTGGACAGCATAATGAAAAACTGTTTTTT
CASSLAGQHNEKLFF
>TRBJ1-6|14|TRBV6-6|.|TRBD1
TGTGCCAGCTGGGGACAGGGAAATAATTCACCCCTCCACTTT
CASWGQGNNSPLHF
>TRBJ2-1|16|TRBV9|few|TRBD2
TGTGCCAGCAGCGTTCTAGCGGGGGGACCTTTGAATGAGCAGTTCTTC
CASSVLAGGPLNEQFF
>TRBJ2-7|14|TRBV5-6|.|TRBD1
TGTGCCAGCAGTTGGGACAGCTACTCCTACGAGCAGTACTTC
CASSWDSYSYEQYF
>TRBJ2-3|15|TRBV30|few|.
TGTGCCTGGCTTCTAGCAGAAGCTAGCACAGATACGCAGTATTTT
CAWLLAEASTDTQYF
>TRBJ2-1|16|TRBV27|.|.
TGTGCCAGCAGTCCCCTGTCGTGGCAGGATTACAATGAGCAGTTCTTC
CASSPLSWQDYNEQFF
>TRBJ2-2|17|TRBV11-3|.|.
TGTGCCAGCAGCTTAGACTCGGGAGTAATAGGGACCGGGGAGCTGTTTTTT
CASSLDSGVIGTGELFF
>TRBJ2-3|14|TRBV28|.|TRBD2
TGTGCCAGCAGCGGACTAGAGGAAACAGATACGCAGTATTTT
CASSGLEETDTQYF
>TRBJ2-1|18|TRBV28|.|.
TGTGCCAGCAGTTCTTCCGGTGGGGCGGCAATATTAGACAATGAGCAGTTCTTC
CASSSSGGAAILDNEQFF
>TRBJ2-1|16|TRBV19|.|.
TGTGCCAGTAGTATGGGGGGGGGCTTGTACTACAATGAGCAGTTCTTC
CASSMGGGLYYNEQFF
>TRBJ1-1|13|TRBV9|few|TRBD1
TGTGCCAGCAGCTCCGGACAGGCCTTTGAAGCTTTCTTT
CASSSGQAFEAFF
>TRBJ1-1|18|TRBV14|.|TRBD1
TGTGCCAGCAGCCAAGACCCCGGTACAGGGGACCAAAACACTGAAGCTTTCTTT
CASSQDPGTGDQNTEAFF
>TRBJ2-1|12|TRBV5-6|.|.
TGTGCCAGCAGCTTAGGAGGACATGAGCAGTTCTTC
CASSLGGHEQFF
>TRBJ1-1|16|TRBV5-1|.|.
TGCGCCAGCAGCTTGGTGGAAGGGGCCATGAACACTGAAGCTTTCTTT
CASSLVEGAMNTEAFF
>TRBJ2-7|14|TRBV27|few|.
TGTGCCAGCAGTTCCTCGGGGAACGGTTACGAGCAGTACTTC
CASSSSGNGYEQYF
>TRBJ2-7|15|TRBV5-1|.|TRBD2
TGCGCCAGCAGCTTGGATACTAGCGGGAGCTACGAGCAGTACTTC
CASSLDTSGSYEQYF
>TRBJ2-5|14|TRBV6-6|.|TRBD1
TGTGCCAGCATTGGGACAGGGGGCGGTGAGACCCAGTACTTC
CASIGTGGGETQYF
>TRBJ2-1|14|TRBV5-4|.|TRBD2
TGTGCCAGCAGCTTGGGGACTAGCTCCTATGAGCAGTTCTTC
CASSLGTSSYEQFF
>TRBJ1-1|15|TRBV30|.|.
TGTGCCTGGAGCACGGGACTCTTCATGAACACTGAAGCTTTCTTT
CAWSTGLFMNTEAFF
>TRBJ1-3|14|TRBV5-6|.|.
TGTGCCAGCAGCTTCGCCGGCTCTGGAAACACCATATATTTT
CASSFAGSGNTIYF
>TRBJ2-7|15|TRBV28|.|TRBD2
TGTGCCAGCAGTGGGGGACTAGCGGGAGCCCACGAGCAGTACTTC
CASSGGLAGAHEQYF